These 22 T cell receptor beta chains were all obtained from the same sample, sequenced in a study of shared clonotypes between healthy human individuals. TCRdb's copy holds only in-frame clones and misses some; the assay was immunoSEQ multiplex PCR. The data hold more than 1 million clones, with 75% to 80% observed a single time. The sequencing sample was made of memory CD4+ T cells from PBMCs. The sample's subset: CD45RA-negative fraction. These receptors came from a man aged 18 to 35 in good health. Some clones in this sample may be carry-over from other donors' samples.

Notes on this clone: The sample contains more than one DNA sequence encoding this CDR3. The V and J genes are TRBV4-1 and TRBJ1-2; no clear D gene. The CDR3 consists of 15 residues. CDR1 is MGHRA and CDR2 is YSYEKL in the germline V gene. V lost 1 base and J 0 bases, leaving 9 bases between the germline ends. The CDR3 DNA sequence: TGCGCCAGCAGCCAAGGGCCCACCTCTAACTATGGCTACACCTTC. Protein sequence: CASSQGPTSNYGYTF.

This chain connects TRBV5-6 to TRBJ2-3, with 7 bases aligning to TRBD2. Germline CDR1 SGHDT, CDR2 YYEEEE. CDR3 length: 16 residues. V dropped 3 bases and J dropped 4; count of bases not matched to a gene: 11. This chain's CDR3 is CASSSAGAGVADTQYF. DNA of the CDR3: TGTGCCAGCAGCTCGGCTGGCGCGGGAGTAGCAGATACGCAGTATTTT. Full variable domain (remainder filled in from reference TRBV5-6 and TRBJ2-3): DAGVTQSPTHLIKTRGQQVTLRCSPKSGHDTVSWYQQALGQGPQFIFQYYEEEERQRGNFPDRFSGHQFPNYSSELNVNALLLGDSALYLCASSSAGAGVADTQYFGPGTRLTVL.

CDR3 sequence (DNA): TGTGCCAGCAGTTTCGTTGCTCAGAACCTCTATGGCTACACCTTC. Translated, it gives CASSFVAQNLYGYTF. The chain has TRBV27 and TRBJ1-2, with D uncertain. This CDR3 contains 15 residues. The V end lost 3 bases, the J end lost 4 bases, and 15 bases lay between the germline ends. Germline V gives CDR1 MNHEY, CDR2 SMNVEV (reference sequence).

In DNA form, the CDR3 reads TGTGCCAGCAGCAAATTAGGGACTAGCGGACAAGAGACCCAGTACTTC. Translated: CASSKLGTSGQETQYF. V is TRBV21-1 and J is TRBJ2-5; the D segment call TRBD2 is taken from the table without a DNA check. TRBV21-1 is noted as a pseudogene. There are 16 residues in the CDR3.

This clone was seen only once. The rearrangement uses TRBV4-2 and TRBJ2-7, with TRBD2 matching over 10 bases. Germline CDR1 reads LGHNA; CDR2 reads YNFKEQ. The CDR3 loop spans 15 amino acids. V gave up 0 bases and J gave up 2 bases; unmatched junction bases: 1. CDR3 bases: TGTGCCAGCAGCCAAGAGCTAGCGGGAGCCTACGAGCAGTACTTC. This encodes CASSQELAGAYEQYF.

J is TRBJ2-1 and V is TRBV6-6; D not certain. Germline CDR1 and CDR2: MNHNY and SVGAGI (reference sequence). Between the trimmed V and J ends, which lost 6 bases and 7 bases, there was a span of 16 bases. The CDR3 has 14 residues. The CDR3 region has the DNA TGTGCCAGCAGGGGCTACACCTCCGCGAATGAGCAGTTCTTC. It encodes CASRGYTSANEQFF.

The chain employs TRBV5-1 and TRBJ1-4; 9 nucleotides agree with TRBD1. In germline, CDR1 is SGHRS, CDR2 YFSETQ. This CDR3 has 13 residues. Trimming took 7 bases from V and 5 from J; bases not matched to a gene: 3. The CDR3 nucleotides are TGCGCCAGCGGAGGGACAGGGAATGAAAAACTGTTTTTT. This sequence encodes CASGGTGNEKLFF.

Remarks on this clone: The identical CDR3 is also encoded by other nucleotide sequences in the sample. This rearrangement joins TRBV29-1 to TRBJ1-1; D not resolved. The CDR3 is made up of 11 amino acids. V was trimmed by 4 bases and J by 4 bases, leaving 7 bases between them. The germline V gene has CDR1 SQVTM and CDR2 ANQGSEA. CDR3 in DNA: TGCAGCGTTGCCAGATCCACTGAAGCTTTCTTT. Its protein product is CSVARSTEAFF.

CDR3 protein: CASSVQDQGSEKLFF. CDR3 nucleotides: TGTGCCAGCAGTGTCCAAGATCAGGGTAGTGAAAAACTGTTTTTT. The rearrangement uses TRBV25-1 and TRBJ1-4, with a weak D call TRBD1 (5 bases). The germline V gene encodes CDR1 MGHDK and CDR2 SYGVNS. V was clipped by 4 bases and J by 7 bases, with 16 bases between them. The CDR3 consists of 15 residues.

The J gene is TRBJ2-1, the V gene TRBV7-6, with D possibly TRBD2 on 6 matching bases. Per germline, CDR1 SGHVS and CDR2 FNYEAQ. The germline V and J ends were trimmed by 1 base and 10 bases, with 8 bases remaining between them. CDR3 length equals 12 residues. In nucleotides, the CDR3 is TGTGCCAGCAGCTTAGGTGGGGGGGAGCAGTTCTTC. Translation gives CASSLGGGEQFF.

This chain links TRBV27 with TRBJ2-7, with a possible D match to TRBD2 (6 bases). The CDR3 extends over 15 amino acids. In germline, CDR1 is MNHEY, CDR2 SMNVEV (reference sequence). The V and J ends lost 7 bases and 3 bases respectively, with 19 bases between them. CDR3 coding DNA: TGTGCCAGCAATAAAATGAGCAGGAGGGGCTACGAGCAGTACTTC. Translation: CASNKMSRRGYEQYF.

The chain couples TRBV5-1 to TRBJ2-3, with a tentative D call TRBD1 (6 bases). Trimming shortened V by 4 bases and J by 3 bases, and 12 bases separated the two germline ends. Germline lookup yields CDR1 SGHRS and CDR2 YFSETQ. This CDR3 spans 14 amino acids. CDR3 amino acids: CASSPKGTTDTQYF. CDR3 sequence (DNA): TGCGCCAGCAGCCCTAAAGGGACAACAGATACGCAGTATTTT.

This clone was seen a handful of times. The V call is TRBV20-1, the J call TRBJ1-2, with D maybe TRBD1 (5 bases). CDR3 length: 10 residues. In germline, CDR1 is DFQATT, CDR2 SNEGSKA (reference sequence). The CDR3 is CSAGSSGYTF. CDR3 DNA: TGCAGCGCAGGGTCTTCTGGCTACACCTTC.

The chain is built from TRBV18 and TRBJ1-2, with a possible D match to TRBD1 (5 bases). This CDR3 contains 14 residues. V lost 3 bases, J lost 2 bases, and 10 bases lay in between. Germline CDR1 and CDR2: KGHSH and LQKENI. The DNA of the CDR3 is TGTGCCAGCTCACCTGTAGGGGAGAACTATGGCTACACCTTC. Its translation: CASSPVGENYGYTF.

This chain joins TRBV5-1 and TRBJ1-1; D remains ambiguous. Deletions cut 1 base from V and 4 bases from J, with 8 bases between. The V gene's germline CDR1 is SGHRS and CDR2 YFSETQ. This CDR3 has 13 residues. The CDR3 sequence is CASSLWPTTEAFF. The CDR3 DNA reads TGCGCCAGCAGCTTGTGGCCGACCACTGAAGCTTTCTTT.

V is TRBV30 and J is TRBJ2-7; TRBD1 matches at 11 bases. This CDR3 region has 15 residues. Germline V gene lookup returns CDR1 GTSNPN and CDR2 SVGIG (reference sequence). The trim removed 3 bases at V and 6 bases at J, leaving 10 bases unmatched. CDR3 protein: CAWRRTGGLLGEQYF. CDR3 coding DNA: TGTGCCTGGAGGAGGACAGGGGGCTTGTTGGGCGAGCAGTACTTC. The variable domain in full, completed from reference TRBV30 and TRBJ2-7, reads SQTIHQWPATLVQPVGSPLSLECTVEGTSNPNLYWYRQAAGRGLQLLFYSVGIGQISSEVPQNLSASRPQDRQFILSSKKLLLSDSGFYLCAWRRTGGLLGEQYFGPGTRLTVT.

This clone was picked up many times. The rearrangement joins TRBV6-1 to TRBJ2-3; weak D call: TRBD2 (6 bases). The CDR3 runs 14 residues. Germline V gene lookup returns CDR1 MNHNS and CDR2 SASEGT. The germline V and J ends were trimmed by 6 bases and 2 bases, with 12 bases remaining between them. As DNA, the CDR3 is TGTGCCAGCAGGGTAGCGGAGTTCACAGATACGCAGTATTTT. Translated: CASRVAEFTDTQYF.

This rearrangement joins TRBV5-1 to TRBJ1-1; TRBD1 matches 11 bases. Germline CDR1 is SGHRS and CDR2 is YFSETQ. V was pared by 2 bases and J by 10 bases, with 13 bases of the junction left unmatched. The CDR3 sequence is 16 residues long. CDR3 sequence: CASSFSSGTGGSGAFF. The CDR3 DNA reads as TGCGCCAGCAGCTTCTCCTCCGGGACAGGGGGATCCGGAGCTTTCTTT.

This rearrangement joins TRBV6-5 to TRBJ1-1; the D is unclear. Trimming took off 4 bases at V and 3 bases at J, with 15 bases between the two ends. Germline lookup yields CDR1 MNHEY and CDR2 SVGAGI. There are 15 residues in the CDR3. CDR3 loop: CASSLRPGHDTEAFF. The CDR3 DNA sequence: TGTGCCAGCAGTTTACGACCCGGGCATGACACTGAAGCTTTCTTT.

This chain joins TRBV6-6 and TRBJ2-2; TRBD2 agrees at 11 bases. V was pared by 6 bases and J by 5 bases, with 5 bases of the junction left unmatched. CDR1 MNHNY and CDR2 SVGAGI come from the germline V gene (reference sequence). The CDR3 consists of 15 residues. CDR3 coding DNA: TGTGCCAGCAGATATAGCGGGAGGGGGACCGGGGAGCTGTTTTTT. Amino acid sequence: CASRYSGRGTGELFF.

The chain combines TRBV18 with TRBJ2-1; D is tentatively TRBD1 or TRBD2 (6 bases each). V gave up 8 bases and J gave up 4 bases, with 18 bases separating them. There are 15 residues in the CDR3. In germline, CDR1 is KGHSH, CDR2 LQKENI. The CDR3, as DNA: TGTGCCAGCACCCAGGGGAGTAGCGGTTACAATGAGCAGTTCTTC. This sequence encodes CASTQGSSGYNEQFF.

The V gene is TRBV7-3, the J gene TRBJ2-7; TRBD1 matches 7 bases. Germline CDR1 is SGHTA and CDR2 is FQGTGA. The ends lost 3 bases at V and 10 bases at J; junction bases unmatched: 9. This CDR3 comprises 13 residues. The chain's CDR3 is CASSFGDREFQYF. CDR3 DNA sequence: TGTGCCAGCAGCTTCGGAGACAGGGAGTTCCAGTACTTC.